The 30 T cell receptor beta chains presented below share a single source sample, sequenced in a study of T cell changes during pregnancy in multiple sclerosis. Assay used: immunoSEQ multiplex PCR; TCRdb lists only in-frame clones, some missing. Seen here are several thousand clones, around 90% observed once, and the top ten hold roughly 10%. The input for sequencing was CD8+ T cells from peripheral blood mononuclear cells, taken in the first trimester of pregnancy. The receptors derive from a female donor in good health, enrolled as a control in a pregnancy study.

The chain has TRBV11-1 and TRBJ2-5; D is perhaps TRBD1 (6 bases). Deletions cut 3 bases from V and 0 bases from J, with 14 bases between. Germline V gene data show CDR1 as SGHAT and CDR2 as FQDESV (reference sequence). This CDR3 has 16 residues. The CDR3 region has the DNA TGTGCCAGCAGCTTCCCAGACGACAGGTACCAAGAGACCCAGTACTTC. Amino acids: CASSFPDDRYQETQYF.

This chain joins TRBV9 and TRBJ2-3, with 8 bases matching TRBD2. Germline CDR1 reads SGDLS; CDR2 reads YYNGEE. After removal of 2 bases from V and 3 bases from J, the junction contained 11 bases not matched to a gene. CDR3 length equals 17 residues. DNA for the CDR3: TGTGCCAGCAGCGTGGACGTTCCGGGACTAGTAACAGATACGCAGTATTTT. Its translation: CASSVDVPGLVTDTQYF.

The chain is built from TRBV13 and TRBJ2-1; TRBD1 aligns across 7 bases. CDR3 length equals 15 residues. The junction had 11 bases not matched to a gene; V was cut back by 5 bases and J by 7 bases. Germline CDR1 and CDR2: PRHDT and FYEKMQ (reference sequence). CDR3 sequence (DNA): TGTGCCAGCAGCACCTTTATGGACAGGTTGAATGAGCAGTTCTTC. Translated: CASSTFMDRLNEQFF.

V gene TRBV4-1 combines with J gene TRBJ2-2, with D perhaps TRBD2 (5 bases). Germline loops: CDR1 MGHRA, CDR2 YSYEKL. The CDR3 loop spans 15 amino acids. The V end was cut by 9 bases, the J end by 0 bases, with 14 bases between. The CDR3 here is CASKSGLANTGELFF. CDR3 nucleotide sequence: TGCGCCAGTAAAAGCGGTCTCGCGAACACCGGGGAGCTGTTTTTT.

The rearrangement uses TRBV4-1 and TRBJ1-6; D not resolved. V dropped 3 bases and J dropped 4 bases, with 13 bases sitting between them. The germline gives CDR1 MGHRA, CDR2 YSYEKL. The CDR3 is 16 amino acids. CDR3 loop: CASSHEPSNYNSPLHF. As DNA, the CDR3 is TGCGCCAGCAGCCATGAACCATCTAATTATAATTCACCCCTCCACTTT.

The V gene is TRBV7-9, the J gene TRBJ2-1; 7 bases line up with TRBD2. The length of the CDR3 is 14 residues. With V trimmed by 4 bases and J by 8 bases, 8 bases remained unmatched. Germline CDR1 is SEHNR and CDR2 is FQNEAQ (reference sequence). The CDR3 DNA reads TGTGCCAGCAGCTCAAGGACTAGTCCTGATGAGCAGTTCTTC. Amino acids: CASSSRTSPDEQFF.

The chain employs TRBV27 and TRBJ2-5, with 13 bases lining up with TRBD2. V was clipped by 5 bases and J by 5 bases; unmatched bases: 5. CDR1 and CDR2 (germline): MNHEY, SMNVEV (reference sequence). This CDR3 region has 15 residues. The CDR3 protein is CASSRTSGRQETQYF. In DNA form, the CDR3 reads TGTGCCAGCAGTAGGACTAGCGGGAGACAGGAGACCCAGTACTTC.

This sequence joins TRBV7-6 and TRBJ1-1; no definite D call. The CDR3 consists of 18 residues. V was shortened by 0 bases and J by 0 bases, with 17 bases between the two germline ends. Germline CDR1 reads SGHVS; CDR2 reads FNYEAQ. Here the CDR3 reads CASSLASWVPGMNTEAFF. For the CDR3, the DNA is TGTGCCAGCAGCTTAGCGTCTTGGGTACCGGGGATGAACACTGAAGCTTTCTTT.

DNA for the CDR3: TGTGCCAGCAGCGTAGGGGCAGGGGGGCGCACTGAAGCTTTCTTT. It yields the protein CASSVGAGGRTEAFF. The V call is TRBV9, the J call TRBJ1-1, with 7 nucleotides matching TRBD1. From germline, CDR1 is SGDLS and CDR2 YYNGEE. The length of the CDR3 is 15 residues. V shed 0 bases and J 4 bases; nucleotides not matched to a gene: 6.

This chain links TRBV2 with TRBJ1-2; D gene uncertain. V lost 4 bases, J lost 7 bases, and 7 bases lay in between. The CDR3 contains 11 residues. Germline CDR1 and CDR2: SNHLY and FYNNEI. The CDR3 coding sequence is TGTGCCAGCAGTGGAGTTATTGGCTACACCTTC. It encodes CASSGVIGYTF.

The V call is TRBV25-1, the J call TRBJ1-6; no clear D gene. The germline CDR1 and CDR2 sequences are MGHDK and SYGVNS. The CDR3 has 16 amino acids. V was clipped by 2 bases and J by 6 bases, with 14 bases between them. The CDR3 spells CASSEPNGPSNSPLHF. CDR3 DNA sequence: TGTGCCAGCAGTGAACCGAATGGGCCTTCTAATTCACCCCTCCACTTT.

V gene TRBV2 combines with J gene TRBJ1-5; perhaps TRBD1 as D (5 bases). Germline V lookup: CDR1 SNHLY, CDR2 FYNNEI. The germline V and J ends were trimmed by 3 bases and 5 bases, with 14 bases remaining between them. This CDR3 region has 15 residues. In nucleotides, the CDR3 is TGTGCCAGCAGTGAGGGAGGGGAGTCCTATCAGCCCCAGCATTTT. It encodes CASSEGGESYQPQHF.

This clone was observed a single time. V usage is TRBV7-6 and J usage is TRBJ1-1; D is uncertain. The CDR3 runs to 12 residues. Trimming left V 3 bases short and J 8 bases short, with 10 bases between. CDR1 is SGHVS, CDR2 FNYEAQ, per germline. CDR3 bases: TGTGCCAGCAGCTTCACTGGGCAGGAAGCTTTCTTT. It translates to CASSFTGQEAFF.

The rearrangement joins TRBV19 to TRBJ2-3; D possibly corresponds to TRBD1 (5 bases). The V and J ends lost 7 bases and 0 bases respectively, with 11 bases between them. The CDR3 has 14 residues. CDR1 is LNHDA, CDR2 SQIVND, per germline (reference sequence). CDR3 amino acids: CASTGIPSTDTQYF. Here the CDR3 DNA reads TGTGCCAGTACAGGGATACCCAGCACAGATACGCAGTATTTT.

This chain joins TRBV9 and TRBJ2-3, with D maybe TRBD1 (5 bases). V shed 4 bases and J shed 5 bases, with 17 bases lying between them. This CDR3 is 15 amino acids long. From germline, CDR1 is SGDLS and CDR2 YYNGEE. The chain's CDR3 is CASSRLMGPGDTQYF. For the CDR3, the DNA is TGTGCCAGCAGCCGACTGATGGGGCCGGGAGATACGCAGTATTTT.

The chain recombines TRBV5-5 with TRBJ1-2; 11 nucleotides agree with TRBD1. The germline gives CDR1 SGHKS, CDR2 YYEKEE (reference sequence). The CDR3 totals 17 residues. Germline trimming cut 2 bases from V and 0 bases from J; bases unmatched to any gene: 6. DNA for the CDR3: TGTGCCAGCAGCTTAAGGACAGGGGGCAAACCTAACTATGGCTACACCTTC. It yields the protein CASSLRTGGKPNYGYTF.

This chain uses TRBV27 with TRBJ1-5; 7 bases align to TRBD1. Trimming took 3 bases from V and 3 from J; bases not matched to a gene: 2. The CDR3 consists of 14 residues. Looked up from germline, CDR1 is MNHEY and CDR2 is SMNVEV (reference sequence). The CDR3 reads CASSFRGDNQPQHF. The CDR3 DNA reads TGTGCCAGCAGTTTCAGGGGGGACAATCAGCCCCAGCATTTT.

The V and J genes are TRBV19 and TRBJ2-3, with D unclear. The CDR3 runs to 15 residues. The V gene lost 2 bases and the J gene lost 10 bases, with 19 bases spanning the gap. Germline CDR1 LNHDA, CDR2 SQIVND (reference sequence). The CDR3 DNA is TGTGCCAGTAGTATATGGAACTATGGTCCTCTCGCGCAGTATTTT. It is translated as CASSIWNYGPLAQYF. Drawing the rest from reference TRBV19 and TRBJ2-3, the complete variable domain is DGGITQSPKYLFRKEGQNVTLSCEQNLNHDAMYWYRQDPGQGLRLIYYSQIVNDFQKGDIAEGYSVSREKKESFPLTVTSAQKNPTAFYLCASSIWNYGPLAQYFGPGTRLTVL.

The chain is built from TRBV6-1 and TRBJ2-3, with 8 bases lining up with TRBD1. With V trimmed by 0 bases and J by 6 bases, 2 bases remained unmatched. From germline, CDR1 is MNHNS and CDR2 SASEGT. This CDR3 has 14 amino acids. The DNA of the CDR3 is TGTGCCAGCAGTGAAGCCACAGGGGGGGATACGCAGTATTTT. Protein: CASSEATGGDTQYF.

The rearrangement joins TRBV27 to TRBJ1-2, with D uncertain. The CDR3 runs to 13 residues. CDR1 is MNHEY, CDR2 SMNVEV, per germline (reference sequence). The V end was cut by 1 base, the J end by 4 bases, with 7 bases between. The CDR3 region is CASSLFAGYGYTF. In DNA form, the CDR3 reads TGTGCCAGCAGTTTATTTGCCGGCTATGGCTACACCTTC.

This clone was seen just once. The CDR3 coding sequence is TGCGCCAGCAGCCAAGACAGAAACACAGATACGCAGTATTTT. Amino acid sequence: CASSQDRNTDTQYF. V gene TRBV4-1 combines with J gene TRBJ2-3; D is ambiguous. Trimming took off 0 bases at V and 2 bases at J, with 6 bases between the two ends. The germline V gene has CDR1 MGHRA and CDR2 YSYEKL. This CDR3 contains 14 residues.

The CDR3 reads CASSLVVTTPGDSPLHF. The DNA of the CDR3 is TGTGCCAGCAGCTTAGTAGTTACCACCCCGGGGGATTCACCCCTCCACTTT. The chain links TRBV7-9 to TRBJ1-6; TRBD1 might be the D (5 bases). The germline gives CDR1 SEHNR, CDR2 FQNEAQ (reference sequence). V was clipped by 1 base and J by 8 bases, with 18 bases between them. The CDR3 has 17 amino acids.

V and J are TRBV5-1 and TRBJ2-3; tentatively, D is TRBD2 (5 bases). Trimming stripped 1 base from V and 11 bases from J, with 20 bases between. The CDR3 has 15 residues. Looked up from germline, CDR1 is SGHRS and CDR2 is YFSETQ. The CDR3 region is CASSLPGERKGEQYF. CDR3 bases: TGCGCCAGCAGCTTGCCCGGGGAGAGAAAGGGAGAGCAGTATTTT.

The CDR3 coding sequence is TGTGCCAGCATCCCCTCCGGGACTAGCGGGAGAGGGGAGCAGTACTTC. Its translation is CASIPSGTSGRGEQYF. The gene calls are TRBV28 and TRBJ2-7; 14 bases are a match to TRBD2. CDR3 size: 16 residues. Germline V lookup: CDR1 MDHEN, CDR2 SYDVKM. The J segment lost 7 bases and the V segment lost 7 bases, leaving 12 bases of the junction unmatched.

V and J are TRBV27 and TRBJ2-3; D is uncertain. CDR1 is MNHEY, CDR2 SMNVEV, per germline (reference sequence). This CDR3 has 16 amino acids. V shed 2 bases and J shed 2 bases, with 14 bases lying between them. CDR3 amino acids: CASSLAPSGSTDTQYF. Written as DNA, the CDR3 is TGTGCCAGCAGTTTAGCGCCTTCCGGGTCCACAGATACGCAGTATTTT.

The J gene is TRBJ1-1, the V gene TRBV30; D unresolved. CDR1 is GTSNPN and CDR2 is SVGIG in the germline V gene (reference sequence). The CDR3 covers 8 residues. V was shortened by 5 bases and J by 13 bases, with 8 bases between the two germline ends. The CDR3: CAWRLNFF. The CDR3 DNA reads TGTGCCTGGCGACTGAATTTCTTT.

J is TRBJ2-1 and V is TRBV5-1; tentative D call: TRBD1 (6 bases). From germline, CDR1 is SGHRS and CDR2 YFSETQ. The CDR3 contains 16 residues. The germline V and J ends were trimmed by 0 bases and 2 bases, with 12 bases remaining between them. The chain's CDR3 is CASSLGAGATYNEQFF. CDR3 bases: TGCGCCAGCAGCTTGGGGGCAGGGGCGACCTACAATGAGCAGTTCTTC. The variable domain in full, completed from reference TRBV5-1 and TRBJ2-1, reads KAGVTQTPRYLIKTRGQQVTLSCSPISGHRSVSWYQQTPGQGLQFLFEYFSETQRNKGNFPGRFSGRQFSNSRSEMNVSTLELGDSALYLCASSLGAGATYNEQFFGPGTRLTVL.

The V and J genes are TRBV12-5 and TRBJ2-7; TRBD2 matches 10 bases. V gave up 0 bases and J gave up 6 bases; unmatched junction bases: 5. Germline CDR1 is LGHNT and CDR2 is FRNRAP. The CDR3 covers 15 residues. The CDR3 here is CASGLVLEREGEQYF. The CDR3 DNA sequence: TGTGCTAGTGGTTTGGTACTTGAGCGGGAGGGCGAGCAGTACTTC.

V usage is TRBV13 and J usage is TRBJ2-1, with 8 bases fitting TRBD2. The CDR3 is made up of 17 amino acids. Germline CDR1 PRHDT, CDR2 FYEKMQ (reference sequence). With V trimmed by 5 bases and J by 0 bases, 9 bases remained unmatched. CDR3 DNA sequence: TGTGCCAGCAGCGAAGCGTCGGGAGGGGGCTCCTACAATGAGCAGTTCTTC. Translation gives CASSEASGGGSYNEQFF.

This clone occurred once. This chain links TRBV6-1 with TRBJ1-5; 9 nucleotides agree with TRBD1. This CDR3 region has 15 residues. The V and J ends lost 5 bases and 6 bases, in that order; junction bases with no gene match: 8. The germline CDR1 and CDR2 sequences are MNHNS and SASEGT. The CDR3 protein is CASSTPDRGGQPQHF. The CDR3 DNA reads as TGTGCCAGCAGTACCCCGGACAGGGGCGGTCAGCCCCAGCATTTT.